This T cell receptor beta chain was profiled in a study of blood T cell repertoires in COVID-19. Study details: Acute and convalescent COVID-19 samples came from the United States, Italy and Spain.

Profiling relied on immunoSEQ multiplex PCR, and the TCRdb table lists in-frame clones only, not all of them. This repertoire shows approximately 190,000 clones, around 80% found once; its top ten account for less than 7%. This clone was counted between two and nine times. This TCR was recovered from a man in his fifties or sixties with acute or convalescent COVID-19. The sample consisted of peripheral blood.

The CDR3 bases are TGTGCCAGTAGGCCCTTCGGGGGGCATCAGCCCCAGCATTTT. Residues: CASRPFGGHQPQHF. The V and J genes are TRBV19 and TRBJ1-5; possible D gene TRBD1, 6 bases. Trimming took off 6 bases at V and 5 bases at J, with 14 bases between the two ends. CDR3 length equals 14 residues. Germline V gene sequence: CDR1 LNHDA, CDR2 SQIVND (reference sequence). The full variable domain, rest sourced from reference TRBV19 and TRBJ1-5, is DGGITQSPKYLFRKEGQNVTLSCEQNLNHDAMYWYRQDPGQGLRLIYYSQIVNDFQKGDIAEGYSVSREKKESFPLTVTSAQKNPTAFYLCASRPFGGHQPQHFGDGTRLSIL.